The 10 T cell receptor beta chains presented below share a single source sample, sequenced in a study of cytotoxic CD8 clonotypes in ibrutinib-treated CLL. Sequencing was performed with immunoSEQ multiplex PCR; in TCRdb, only in-frame clones are kept and a portion is missing. Of 150,000 or so clones listed, over 75% were seen once; the top ten hold roughly 1.9%. The starting material was PBMCs, obtained after 24 months of ibrutinib treatment. These receptors were collected from a human donor with chronic lymphocytic leukemia.

The chain links TRBV7-9 to TRBJ2-3, with 9 bases identical to TRBD1. After removal of 4 bases from V and 10 bases from J, the junction contained 6 bases not matched to a gene. The CDR3 loop spans 13 amino acids. Germline CDR1 and CDR2: SEHNR and FQNEAQ (reference sequence). This chain's CDR3 is CASSSNRGRAQYF. The CDR3 coding sequence is TGTGCCAGCAGCTCGAACAGGGGGCGCGCGCAGTATTTT. The full variable domain, in which reference TRBV7-9 and TRBJ2-3 provide the parts outside the CDR3, is DTGVSQNPRHKITKRGQNVTFRCDPISEHNRLYWYRQTLGQGPEFLTYFQNEAQLEKSRLLSDRFSAERPKGSFSTLEIQRTEQGDSAMYLCASSSNRGRAQYFGPGTRLTVL.

The rearrangement joins TRBV2 to TRBJ1-6; no reliable D call. The V and J ends lost 7 bases and 0 bases respectively, with 28 bases between them. The CDR3 sequence is 21 residues long. The germline V gene has CDR1 SNHLY and CDR2 FYNNEI. CDR3 coding DNA: TGTGCCAGCACCTACTGGCGGGGTTTGGCTTTGATGAGCTCCTATAATTCACCCCTCCACTTT. As protein: CASTYWRGLALMSSYNSPLHF.

The chain employs TRBV15 and TRBJ1-4; 10 nucleotides agree with TRBD1. This CDR3 contains 15 residues. Germline CDR1 reads LNHNV; CDR2 reads YYDKDF (reference sequence). Trimming cost V 3 bases and J 8 bases; bases outside gene matches: 6. Written as DNA, the CDR3 is TGTGCCACCAGCAGGCCGACAGGGGGCGGGGAAAAACTGTTTTTT. Encoded protein: CATSRPTGGGEKLFF.

The chain links TRBV5-4 to TRBJ2-5, with unresolved D. Germline V lookup: CDR1 SGHNT, CDR2 YYREEE (reference sequence). The ends were cut back, 1 base at V and 5 bases at J, with 9 bases in the middle. This CDR3 spans 13 amino acids. In DNA form, the CDR3 reads TGTGCCAGCAGCTTGTCCGCCGGGGAGACCCAGTACTTC. Protein: CASSLSAGETQYF.

V usage is TRBV9 and J usage is TRBJ2-3; 9 nucleotides align to TRBD2. Per germline, CDR1 SGDLS and CDR2 YYNGEE. This CDR3 region has 15 residues. J lost 3 bases, V lost 4 bases, and 6 bases had no gene match. CDR3 nucleotide sequence: TGTGCCAGCAGCTTTAGCGGGAGTAGGACAGATACGCAGTATTTT. This translates into CASSFSGSRTDTQYF.

The chain joins TRBV7-2 to TRBJ2-1; unclear D gene. CDR3 size: 12 residues. Germline V lookup: CDR1 SGHTA, CDR2 FQGNSA. Trimming took 4 bases from V and 8 from J, leaving 9 bases between them. The CDR3 sequence is CASSSLVDEQFF. CDR3 sequence (DNA): TGTGCCAGCAGCTCCCTAGTAGATGAGCAGTTCTTC. Looking up the rest from reference TRBV7-2 and TRBJ2-1 gives the full variable domain: GAGVSQSPSNKVTEKGKDVELRCDPISGHTALYWYRQSLGQGLEFLIYFQGNSAPDKSGLPSDRFSAERTGGSVSTLTIQRTQQEDSAVYLCASSSLVDEQFFGPGTRLTVL.

The chain couples TRBV7-2 to TRBJ2-7; 8 bases line up with TRBD2. Germline assignment: CDR1 SGHTA and CDR2 FQGNSA. V shed 5 bases, J shed 4 bases, and the junction held 10 bases outside the gene matches. This CDR3 spans 15 amino acids. Here the CDR3 DNA reads TGTGCCAGCAGCCCAAGAGCCGGGGGGGGTTACGAGCAGTACTTC. Residues: CASSPRAGGGYEQYF. Complete variable domain (other parts from reference TRBV7-2 and TRBJ2-7): GAGVSQSPSNKVTEKGKDVELRCDPISGHTALYWYRQSLGQGLEFLIYFQGNSAPDKSGLPSDRFSAERTGGSVSTLTIQRTQQEDSAVYLCASSPRAGGGYEQYFGPGTRLTVT.

The chain carries TRBV19 and TRBJ1-4; no firm D call. Germline V gives CDR1 LNHDA, CDR2 SQIVND (reference sequence). The ends were cut back, 2 bases at V and 6 bases at J, with 7 bases in the middle. The CDR3 extends over 13 amino acids. CDR3 DNA: TGTGCCAGTAGTATAATGCCGTATGAAAAACTGTTTTTT. Protein: CASSIMPYEKLFF.

V is TRBV28 and J is TRBJ2-5; perhaps TRBD1 as D (5 bases). The V gene's germline CDR1 is MDHEN and CDR2 SYDVKM. The V and J ends lost 5 bases and 5 bases respectively, with 18 bases between them. The CDR3 contains 15 residues. The DNA for the CDR3 is TGTGCCAGCAGTCCCTACGGAAGGGGTGGGGAGACCCAGTACTTC. This encodes CASSPYGRGGETQYF.

This rearrangement joins TRBV4-1 to TRBJ1-4, with 7 bases aligning to TRBD1. The germline CDR1 and CDR2 sequences are MGHRA and YSYEKL. V shed 4 bases, J shed 3 bases, and the junction held 5 bases outside the gene matches. The CDR3 sequence is 15 residues long. This CDR3 reads CASSRGTVPNEKLFF. The CDR3 nucleotides read TGCGCCAGCAGCCGGGGGACAGTTCCTAATGAAAAACTGTTTTTT.